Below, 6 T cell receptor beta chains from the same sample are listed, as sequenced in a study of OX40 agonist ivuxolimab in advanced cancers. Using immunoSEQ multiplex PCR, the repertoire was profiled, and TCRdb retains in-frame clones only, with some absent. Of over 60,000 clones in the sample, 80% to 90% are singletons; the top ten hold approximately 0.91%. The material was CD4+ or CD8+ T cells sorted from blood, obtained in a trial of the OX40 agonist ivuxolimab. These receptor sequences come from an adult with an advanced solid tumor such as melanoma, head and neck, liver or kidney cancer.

In nucleotides, the CDR3 is TGTGCCAGCAGCAACACCGGGACTAGCGGGGTCGATGAGCAGTTCTTC. This gives the protein CASSNTGTSGVDEQFF. V and J are TRBV11-2 and TRBJ2-1; 13 bases line up with TRBD2. With 5 bases clipped from V and 8 bases from J, the junction kept 9 bases outside the gene matches. The CDR3 runs to 16 residues. Germline V gene lookup returns CDR1 SGHAT and CDR2 FQNNGV.

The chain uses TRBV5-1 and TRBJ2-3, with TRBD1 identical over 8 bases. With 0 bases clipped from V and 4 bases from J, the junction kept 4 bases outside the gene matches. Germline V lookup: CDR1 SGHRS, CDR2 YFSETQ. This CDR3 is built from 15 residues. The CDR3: CASSLGEQGADTQYF. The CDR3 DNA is TGCGCCAGCAGCTTGGGCGAACAGGGGGCAGATACGCAGTATTTT.

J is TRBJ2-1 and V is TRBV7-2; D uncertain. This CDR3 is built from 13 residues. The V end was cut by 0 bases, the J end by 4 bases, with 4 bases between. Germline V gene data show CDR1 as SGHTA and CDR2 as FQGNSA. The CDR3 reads CASSLAAYNEQFF. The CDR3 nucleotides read TGTGCCAGCAGCTTAGCTGCTTACAATGAGCAGTTCTTC.

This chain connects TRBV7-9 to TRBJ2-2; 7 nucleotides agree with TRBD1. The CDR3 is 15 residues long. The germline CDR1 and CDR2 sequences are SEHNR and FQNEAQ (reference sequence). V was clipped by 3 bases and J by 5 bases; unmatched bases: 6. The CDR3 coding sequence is TGTGCCAGCAGCTTCGGGACAGATATTACCGGGGAGCTGTTTTTT. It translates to CASSFGTDITGELFF.

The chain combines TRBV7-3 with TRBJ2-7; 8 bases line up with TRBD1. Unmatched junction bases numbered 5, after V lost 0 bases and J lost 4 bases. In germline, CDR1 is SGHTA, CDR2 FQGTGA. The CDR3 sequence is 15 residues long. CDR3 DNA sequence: TGTGCCAGCAGCTTAACGGGGCAGGGGGCGTACGAGCAGTACTTC. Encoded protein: CASSLTGQGAYEQYF. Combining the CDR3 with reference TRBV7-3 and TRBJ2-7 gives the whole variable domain GAGVSQTPSNKVTEKGKYVELRCDPISGHTALYWYRQSLGQGPEFLIYFQGTGAADDSGLPNDRFFAVRPEGSVSTLKIQRTERGDSAVYLCASSLTGQGAYEQYFGPGTRLTVT.

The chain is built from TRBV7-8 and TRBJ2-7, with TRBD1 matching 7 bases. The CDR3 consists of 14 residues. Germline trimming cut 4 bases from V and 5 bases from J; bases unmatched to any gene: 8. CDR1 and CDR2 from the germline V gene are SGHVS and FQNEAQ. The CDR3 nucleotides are TGTGCCAGCAGCTCCACCTTCAGGGGGAACGAGCAGTACTTC. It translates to CASSSTFRGNEQYF.